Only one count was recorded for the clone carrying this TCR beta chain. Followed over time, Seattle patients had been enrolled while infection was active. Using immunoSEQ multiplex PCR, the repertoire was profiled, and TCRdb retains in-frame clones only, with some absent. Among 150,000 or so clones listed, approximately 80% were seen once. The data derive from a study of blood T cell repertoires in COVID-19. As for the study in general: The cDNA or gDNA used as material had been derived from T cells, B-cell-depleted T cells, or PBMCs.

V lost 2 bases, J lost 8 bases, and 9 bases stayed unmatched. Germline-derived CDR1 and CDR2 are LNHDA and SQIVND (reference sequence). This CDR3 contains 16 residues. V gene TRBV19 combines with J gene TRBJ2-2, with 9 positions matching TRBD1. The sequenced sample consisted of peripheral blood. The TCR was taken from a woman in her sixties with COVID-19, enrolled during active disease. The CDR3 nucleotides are TGTGCCAGTAGTATAAGGGGGACAGGGTATGTTGGGGAGCTGTTTTTT. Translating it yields CASSIRGTGYVGELFF.